The rows below give T cell receptor beta chains drawn from one sample of a study of early T cells in non-severe SARS-CoV-2 infection. TCRdb reprocessed the 5' RACE reads via MiXCR and lists one record per CDR3 protein. The repertoire has about 17,000 distinct CDR3 sequences, more than 5.5% of them found once; the top ten carry over 5.5%. The starting material was whole blood, obtained at baseline. All receptors come from an adult who was a healthcare worker with PCR-confirmed SARS-CoV-2 infection or an uninfected control (not recorded which). CDR3s include the opening cysteine and the closing phenylalanine or tryptophan. The D gene is left open where the match is weak. Some rows have no size entry. The others give once, few or many, or a class for an expanded clone.

J: TRBJ1-1
size: many
V: TRBV6-2/TRBV6-3
D: -
DNA: TGTGCCAGCAGTGTACAGGGGAACACTGAAGCTTTCTTT
CDR3: CASSVQGNTEAFF

J: TRBJ2-3
size: -
V: TRBV2
D: TRBD2
DNA: TGTGCCAGCTCTCTCCCCCTAGCGGGGGGCACAGATACGCAGTATTTT
CDR3: CASSLPLAGGTDTQYF

J: TRBJ2-7
size: many
V: TRBV5-4
D: -
DNA: TGTGCCAGCAATGGCGAGACCTACGAGCAGTACTTC
CDR3: CASNGETYEQYF

J: TRBJ1-1
size: many
V: TRBV12-3/TRBV12-4
D: TRBD1
DNA: TGTGCCAGCAGTATTAGGACAGGGGCCACTGAAGCTTTCTTT
CDR3: CASSIRTGATEAFF

J: TRBJ2-4
size: many
V: TRBV7-9
D: TRBD1
DNA: TGTGCCAGCAGCTTAGCGCTAGGGACAGGGCGTACCAAAAACATTCAGTACTTC
CDR3: CASSLALGTGRTKNIQYF

J: TRBJ1-5
size: few
V: TRBV19
D: -
DNA: TGTGCCAGCCGTACCCGGGGCCGGGGACAGCCCCAGCATTTT
CDR3: CASRTRGRGQPQHF

J: TRBJ2-7
size: few
V: TRBV19
D: -
DNA: TGTGCCAGTAGTTCGGGGACGGTTACCTACGAGCAGTACTTC
CDR3: CASSSGTVTYEQYF

J: TRBJ2-4
size: many
V: TRBV19
D: TRBD1
DNA: TGTGCCAGTAACCGGGACAGGGCGGAAAACATTCAGTACTTC
CDR3: CASNRDRAENIQYF

J: TRBJ2-7
size: medium-sized
V: TRBV7-6
D: TRBD2
DNA: TGTGCCAGCAGCTCGGGACTAGCGGGCGAGCAGTACTTC
CDR3: CASSSGLAGEQYF

J: TRBJ1-1
size: many
V: TRBV9
D: -
DNA: TGTGCCAGCAGCACCGAACCTAACCAGTTCACTGAAGCTTTCTTT
CDR3: CASSTEPNQFTEAFF

J: TRBJ2-7
size: few
V: TRBV21-1
D: -
DNA: TGTGCCAGCAGAAAAGGAGGAGAGGGACAGGGATGCGAGCAGTACTTC
CDR3: CASRKGGEGQGCEQYF

J: TRBJ2-5
size: medium-sized
V: TRBV9
D: TRBD2
DNA: TGTGCCAGCAGCGAAGGACTAGCGGGGGGCCAAGAGACCCAGTACTTC
CDR3: CASSEGLAGGQETQYF

J: TRBJ1-5
size: many
V: TRBV3-1
D: -
DNA: TGTGCCAGCAGCCCTGCGGGGTTCCGGGAACCCCAGCATTTT
CDR3: CASSPAGFREPQHF

J: TRBJ1-2
size: many
V: TRBV7-9
D: TRBD1
DNA: TGTGCCAGCAGTCGACAGGGAGGCGGCTACACCTTC
CDR3: CASSRQGGGYTF

J: TRBJ2-2
size: many
V: TRBV29-1
D: TRBD2
DNA: TGCAGCGTTGGGGATAGCGGGGGGCCAACGAACACCGGGGAGCTGTTTTTT
CDR3: CSVGDSGGPTNTGELFF

J: TRBJ2-7
size: -
V: TRBV6-5
D: -
DNA: TGTGCCAGCAGTTACCTCATATCCTACGAGCAGTACTTC
CDR3: CASSYLISYEQYF

J: TRBJ2-3
size: many
V: TRBV5-4
D: TRBD2
DNA: TGTGCCAGCAGCTCCAGACTAGCGGGTGACACAGATACGCAGTATTTT
CDR3: CASSSRLAGDTDTQYF

J: TRBJ2-7
size: many
V: TRBV6-1
D: -
DNA: TGTGCCAGCAGTGAAGAAGTCGTGGGATCCTACGAGCAGTACTTC
CDR3: CASSEEVVGSYEQYF

J: TRBJ1-5
size: medium-sized
V: TRBV12-3/TRBV12-4
D: -
DNA: TGTGCCAGCAGTTCCGGGTCTAACCAGCCCCAGCATTTT
CDR3: CASSSGSNQPQHF

J: TRBJ2-1
size: many
V: TRBV5-1
D: TRBD2
DNA: TGCGCCAGCAGCTTGGCCCCGGGGACTAGCGGAAATTACAATGAGCAGTTCTTC
CDR3: CASSLAPGTSGNYNEQFF

J: TRBJ2-4
size: many
V: TRBV25-1
D: -
DNA: TGTGCCAGCAGTGTGGGCGCGGGGTGGAACATTCAGTACTTC
CDR3: CASSVGAGWNIQYF

J: TRBJ1-5
size: many
V: TRBV3-1
D: -
DNA: TGTGCCAGCAGCCCAATCGAGGACTTGGACGGCAATCAGCCCCAGCATTTT
CDR3: CASSPIEDLDGNQPQHF

J: TRBJ2-5
size: many
V: TRBV5-6
D: TRBD2
DNA: TGTGCCAGCAGCTTGACTAGCGGGGAACAAGAGACCCAGTACTTC
CDR3: CASSLTSGEQETQYF

J: TRBJ1-1
size: -
V: TRBV7-9
D: -
DNA: TGTGCCAGCAGCTTAGATCAGGTCTCTGAAGCTTTCTTT
CDR3: CASSLDQVSEAFF

J: TRBJ2-5
size: many
V: TRBV5-4
D: TRBD2
DNA: TGTGCCAGCAGCTTGGGAGCGGGGTACGAGACCCAGTACTTC
CDR3: CASSLGAGYETQYF

J: TRBJ2-5
size: many
V: TRBV6-5
D: TRBD2
DNA: TGTGCCAGCAGTTACGGTCGACTAGCGGGGAATCAAGAGACCCAGTACTTC
CDR3: CASSYGRLAGNQETQYF

J: TRBJ1-1
size: many
V: TRBV27
D: -
DNA: TGTGCCAGCAGGGACGGGCGTTTCACTGAAGCTTTCTTT
CDR3: CASRDGRFTEAFF

J: TRBJ2-3
size: few
V: TRBV5-1
D: -
DNA: TGCGCCAGCAGCTGGTCCACAGATACGCAGTATTTT
CDR3: CASSWSTDTQYF

J: TRBJ2-3
size: few
V: TRBV7-2
D: TRBD2
DNA: TGTGCCAGCAGCTTCAAAGCGGGGGACACAGATACGCAGTATTTT
CDR3: CASSFKAGDTDTQYF

J: TRBJ2-3
size: medium-sized
V: TRBV12-3/TRBV12-4
D: TRBD2
DNA: TGTGCCAGCAGTTTGGGGCGGGGGGCCCTAATAAACACAGATACGCAGTATTTT
CDR3: CASSLGRGALINTDTQYF

J: TRBJ2-1
size: few
V: TRBV6-1
D: TRBD2
DNA: TGTGCCAGCAGGACTAGCGGGGGTTACAATGAGCAGTTCTTC
CDR3: CASRTSGGYNEQFF

J: TRBJ1-6
size: many
V: TRBV7-6
D: -
DNA: TGTGCCAGCAGCTCCCGACCGAATAATTCACCCCTCCACTTT
CDR3: CASSSRPNNSPLHF

J: TRBJ1-2
size: -
V: TRBV18
D: TRBD1
DNA: TGTGCCAGCTCACCCGAGACAGGGGTGCATGGCTACACCTTC
CDR3: CASSPETGVHGYTF

J: TRBJ2-7
size: -
V: TRBV6-5
D: -
DNA: TGTGCCAGCAGTTTAATGGGGGAGCAGTACTTC
CDR3: CASSLMGEQYF

J: TRBJ1-1
size: few
V: TRBV5-1
D: -
DNA: TGCGCCAGCAGCTTTAGGGACGGGTTGAACACTGAAGCTTTCTTT
CDR3: CASSFRDGLNTEAFF

J: TRBJ1-1
size: -
V: TRBV29-1
D: -
DNA: TGCAGCGGCGACACCACCGGAGGCGGGGAAGCTTTCTTT
CDR3: CSGDTTGGGEAFF

J: TRBJ2-7
size: many
V: TRBV7-2
D: TRBD2
DNA: TGTGCCAGCAGCTCTGATTGGACTAGCGGCGAGCAGTACTTC
CDR3: CASSSDWTSGEQYF

J: TRBJ1-5
size: many
V: TRBV19
D: -
DNA: TGTGCCAGTAGTAAGGGCTTTAATCAGCCCCAGCATTTT
CDR3: CASSKGFNQPQHF

J: TRBJ2-5
size: few
V: TRBV7-2
D: -
DNA: TGTGCCAGCAGCTTGACCTCAGTGGCAGAGACCCAGTACTTC
CDR3: CASSLTSVAETQYF

J: TRBJ1-1
size: medium-sized
V: TRBV6-4
D: -
DNA: TGTGCCAGCAGTGTTTCAATGGAGGGCGGCACTGAAGCTTTCTTT
CDR3: CASSVSMEGGTEAFF

J: TRBJ2-1
size: many
V: TRBV5-1
D: TRBD2
DNA: TGCGCCAGCAGCCCGGGACTAGCGGGGGGCCCCGGAGGCAATGAGCAGTTCTTC
CDR3: CASSPGLAGGPGGNEQFF

J: TRBJ1-1
size: many
V: TRBV18
D: TRBD1
DNA: TGTGCCAGCTCATCCAGGGGGGCGAACACTGAAGCTTTCTTT
CDR3: CASSSRGANTEAFF

J: TRBJ2-7
size: few
V: TRBV3-2
D: -
DNA: TGTGCCAGCACGTACCAGAGGGAGGGGGCCTCCACCGCCGAGCAGTACTTC
CDR3: CASTYQREGASTAEQYF

J: TRBJ2-7
size: many
V: TRBV30
D: -
DNA: TGTGCCTGGAGTGACACTTACGAGCAGTACTTC
CDR3: CAWSDTYEQYF

J: TRBJ1-3
size: few
V: TRBV5-5
D: -
DNA: TGTGCCAGCAGCTCAGATTTTTTTGGAAACACCATATATTTT
CDR3: CASSSDFFGNTIYF

J: TRBJ1-5
size: many
V: TRBV2
D: -
DNA: TGTGCCAGCAGTGAGGAAGGGTATAGCAATCAGCCCCAGCATTTT
CDR3: CASSEEGYSNQPQHF

J: TRBJ1-3
size: -
V: TRBV3-1
D: -
DNA: TGTGCCAGCAGCCGAGGGTCAAACACCATATATTTT
CDR3: CASSRGSNTIYF

J: TRBJ2-2
size: medium-sized
V: TRBV4-1
D: -
DNA: TGCGCCAGCAGCCAAGATGGGAACACCGGGGAGCTGTTTTTT
CDR3: CASSQDGNTGELFF

J: TRBJ1-5
size: many
V: TRBV2
D: TRBD1
DNA: TGTGCCAGCAGTGAAGACAGGGGCGGCAATCAGCCCCAGCATTTT
CDR3: CASSEDRGGNQPQHF

J: TRBJ1-1
size: many
V: TRBV12-3/TRBV12-4
D: -
DNA: TGTGCCAGCAGTTTGAGGGGCTACGGCACTGAAGCTTTCTTT
CDR3: CASSLRGYGTEAFF

J: TRBJ1-1
size: many
V: TRBV7-6
D: -
DNA: TGTGCCAGCAGCTCGGACAGATCTCACACTGAAGCTTTCTTT
CDR3: CASSSDRSHTEAFF

J: TRBJ2-5
size: -
V: TRBV7-7
D: -
DNA: TGTGCTAGCAGCCCAGGGACCCGCTCGGCGGAGACCCAGTACTTC
CDR3: CASSPGTRSAETQYF

J: TRBJ1-5
size: many
V: TRBV2
D: TRBD1
DNA: TGTGCCAGCAGTGAGGCAGGGGGCGAACTTCATCAGCCCCAGCATTTT
CDR3: CASSEAGGELHQPQHF

J: TRBJ2-7
size: many
V: TRBV20-1
D: -
DNA: TGCAGTGCTAGTGCGGGACTCCTACACAACGAGCAGTACTTC
CDR3: CSASAGLLHNEQYF

J: TRBJ2-3
size: many
V: TRBV4-2
D: -
DNA: TGTGCCAGCAGCCCCCTGGGGTTGGAGGATACGCAGTATTTT
CDR3: CASSPLGLEDTQYF

J: TRBJ2-3
size: many
V: TRBV9
D: TRBD2
DNA: TGTGCCAGCAGCGCGCGACTAGCGGTAGATACGCAGTATTTT
CDR3: CASSARLAVDTQYF

J: TRBJ2-3
size: many
V: TRBV7-2
D: TRBD2
DNA: TGTGCCAGCAGTTTGGTGACTAGCGGGGCTAGCACAGATACGCAGTATTTT
CDR3: CASSLVTSGASTDTQYF

J: TRBJ2-4
size: -
V: TRBV20-1
D: TRBD1
DNA: TGCAGTGCTAAGCACAGGGGGCAGATTGAAAACATTCAGTACTTC
CDR3: CSAKHRGQIENIQYF

J: TRBJ2-7
size: many
V: TRBV6-6
D: -
DNA: TGTGCCAGCAGTGGGCTGGCAGCCTACTACGAGCAGTACTTC
CDR3: CASSGLAAYYEQYF

J: TRBJ1-6
size: many
V: TRBV2
D: TRBD1
DNA: TGTGCCAGCAGAGGGACAGGCGCTTGGTCCCTCCACTTT
CDR3: CASRGTGAWSLHF